This T cell receptor (beta chain) stems from a study of shared clonotypes between healthy human individuals. Across several immunoSEQ plates, the genomic DNA of each subset was split evenly. Libraries were prepared by immunoSEQ multiplex PCR; TCRdb keeps only in-frame clonotypes and omits some of them. The repertoire includes roughly 2.5 million clones, around nine tenths of them detected once, and around 0.14% sits in the top ten. The study's findings and limits: Incompleteness in sorted-subset sequencing, despite large depth, was shown by rarefaction. Across subsets, estimated richness was generally greater for naive than for memory populations.

With respect to this clone: Antigen specificity is unknown.

Negatively enriched CD4+ T cells were divided by CD45RA into naive and memory. The sample comprised naive CD4+ T cells sorted from blood. Subset: CD45RA+ positively selected. The TCR was taken from a young man in good health.

The CDR3 loop is CASSGQGGNSPLHF. As DNA, the CDR3 is TGTGCCAGCAGCGGACAGGGAGGGAATTCACCCCTCCACTTT. The chain carries TRBV6-4 and TRBJ1-6; 8 bases map to TRBD1. V lost 6 bases, J lost 7 bases, and 5 bases stayed unmatched. The length of the CDR3 is 14 residues. Germline CDR1 is MRHNA and CDR2 is SNTAGT.